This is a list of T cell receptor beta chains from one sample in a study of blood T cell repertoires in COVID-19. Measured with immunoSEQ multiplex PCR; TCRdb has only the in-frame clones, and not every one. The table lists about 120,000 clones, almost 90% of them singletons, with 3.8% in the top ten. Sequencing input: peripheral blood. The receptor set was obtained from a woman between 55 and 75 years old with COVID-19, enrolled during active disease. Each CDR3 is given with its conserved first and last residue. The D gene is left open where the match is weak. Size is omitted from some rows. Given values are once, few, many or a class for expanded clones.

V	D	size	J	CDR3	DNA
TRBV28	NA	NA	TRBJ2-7	CASSLVAISYEQYF	TGTGCCAGCAGTTTAGTAGCGATCTCCTACGAGCAGTACTTC
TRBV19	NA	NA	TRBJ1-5	CASSGDADQPQHF	TGTGCCAGTAGTGGTGATGCGGATCAGCCCCAGCATTTT
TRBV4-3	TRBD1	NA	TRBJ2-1	CASSQDHETGTNEQFF	TGCGCCAGCAGCCAAGATCACGAGACAGGGACCAATGAGCAGTTCTTC
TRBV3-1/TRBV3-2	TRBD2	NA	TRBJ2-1	CASSQDFGGRDEQFF	TGTGCCAGCAGCCAAGACTTCGGGGGGAGGGATGAGCAGTTCTTC
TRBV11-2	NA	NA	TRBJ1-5	CASSLERGQPQHF	TGTGCCAGCAGCTTAGAAAGGGGACAGCCCCAGCATTTT
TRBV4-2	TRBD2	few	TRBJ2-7	CASSRVSTSSPYEQYF	TGTGCCAGCAGCCGAGTATCGACTAGCTCCCCCTACGAGCAGTACTTC
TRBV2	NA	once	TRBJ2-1	CAIGQLYNEQFF	TGTGCCATAGGACAGTTATACAATGAGCAGTTCTTC
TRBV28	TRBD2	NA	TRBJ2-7	CASRLLAGGPRQYF	TGTGCCAGCAGATTACTAGCGGGGGGGCCGAGGCAGTACTTC
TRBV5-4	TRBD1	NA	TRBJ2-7	CASSNRGAYEQYF	TGTGCCAGCAGCAACAGGGGAGCCTACGAGCAGTACTTC
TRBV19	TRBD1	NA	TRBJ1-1	CASSIRTGWLTEAFF	TGTGCCAGTAGTATAAGGACAGGGTGGTTAACTGAAGCTTTCTTT
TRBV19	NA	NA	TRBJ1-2	CASSIPAGVGWSGYTF	TGTGCCAGTAGTATCCCTGCGGGGGTAGGGTGGAGTGGCTACACCTTC
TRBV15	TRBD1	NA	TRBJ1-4	CATARDRGREKLFF	TGTGCCACCGCCCGGGACAGGGGTCGCGAAAAACTGTTTTTT
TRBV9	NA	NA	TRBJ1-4	CASSVGAVPTNEKLFF	TGTGCCAGCAGCGTGGGAGCGGTTCCAACTAATGAAAAACTGTTTTTT
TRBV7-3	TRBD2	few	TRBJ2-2	CASSSSGGDTGELFF	TGTGCCAGCAGCAGTAGCGGGGGAGACACCGGGGAGCTGTTTTTT
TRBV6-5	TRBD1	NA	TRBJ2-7	CASRPGQVLLREQYF	TGTGCCAGCAGACCAGGACAGGTGCTTTTACGGGAGCAGTACTTC